Below, 8 T cell receptor beta chains from the same sample are listed, as sequenced in a study of T-cell reconstitution after alpha-beta-depleted transplantation in children. Preparation of the TCRbeta library used unique molecular identifiers. TCRdb re-called the PCR reads with MiXCR, one entry per CDR3 protein. The sample carries about 610,000 distinct CDR3 sequences, 8% to 11% recorded once. The sequencing used PBMCs from the stem cell graft donor, collected from the stem cell graft. Receptor source: a human donor who donated a stem cell graft to a child with acute myeloid leukemia.

The CDR3: CASISRRDRDGYTF. CDR3 in DNA: TGTGCCAGCATCTCCCGGAGGGACCGGGATGGCTACACCTTC. The chain couples TRBV5-6 to TRBJ1-2; possible D gene TRBD1, 5 bases. V was trimmed by 6 bases and J by 6 bases, leaving 18 bases between them. CDR1 SGHDT and CDR2 YYEEEE come from the germline V gene. The CDR3 loop spans 14 amino acids. The full variable domain, completed using reference TRBV5-6 and TRBJ1-2, is DAGVTQSPTHLIKTRGQQVTLRCSPKSGHDTVSWYQQALGQGPQFIFQYYEEEERQRGNFPDRFSGHQFPNYSSELNVNALLLGDSALYLCASISRRDRDGYTFGSGTRLTVV.

This clonotype was picked up many times. The chain recombines TRBV12-3 or TRBV12-4 with TRBJ2-2; TRBD1 agrees at 7 bases. V was clipped by 6 bases and J by 4 bases; unmatched bases: 11. The CDR3 covers 16 residues. CDR3 nucleotide sequence: TGTGCCAGCAGCCCCGGAGGACAGGCGTTCACCGGGGAGCTGTTTTTT. Protein sequence: CASSPGGQAFTGELFF.

In its sample, this clonotype was seen many times. This rearrangement joins TRBV20-1 to TRBJ2-7; 7 positions match TRBD2. The length of the CDR3 is 16 residues. The V gene's germline CDR1 is DFQATT and CDR2 SNEGSKA (reference sequence). V dropped 5 bases and J dropped 0; count of bases not matched to a gene: 13. Here the CDR3 reads CSAGRVGQASSYEQYF. In DNA, the CDR3 is TGCAGTGCTGGGAGGGTGGGGCAGGCAAGCTCCTACGAGCAGTACTTC.

In this sample, this clonotype turned up many times. The rearrangement joins TRBV10-3 to TRBJ1-2; TRBD1 might be the D (5 bases). The CDR3 covers 13 residues. The germline V and J ends were trimmed by 7 bases and 1 base, with 10 bases remaining between them. Germline values: CDR1 ENHRY, CDR2 SYGVKD. The CDR3 is CAITGAHNYGYTF. The CDR3 DNA reads as TGTGCCATCACCGGGGCCCATAACTATGGCTACACCTTC.

This clonotype came up a few times. The chain employs TRBV18 and TRBJ2-2; 11 bases align to TRBD2. V lost 2 bases and J lost 7; bases outside the gene matches: 3. The CDR3 extends over 15 amino acids. Looked up from germline, CDR1 is KGHSH and CDR2 is LQKENI. This chain's CDR3 is CASSPRLAGNGELFF. CDR3 nucleotides: TGTGCCAGCTCACCAAGACTAGCGGGAAACGGGGAGCTGTTTTTT.

The CDR3 bases are TGTGCCAGTAGTATTCCTAGCCCGTTAAGCTCCTACAATGAGCAGTTCTTC. It is translated as CASSIPSPLSSYNEQFF. This rearrangement joins TRBV19 to TRBJ2-1, with D possibly being TRBD2 (5 bases). CDR1 and CDR2 from the germline V gene are LNHDA and SQIVND (reference sequence). CDR3 length: 17 residues. V was trimmed by 3 bases and J by 0 bases, leaving 15 bases between them. Drawing the rest from reference TRBV19 and TRBJ2-1, the complete variable domain is DGGITQSPKYLFRKEGQNVTLSCEQNLNHDAMYWYRQDPGQGLRLIYYSQIVNDFQKGDIAEGYSVSREKKESFPLTVTSAQKNPTAFYLCASSIPSPLSSYNEQFFGPGTRLTVL.

This clonotype came up a few times. This chain connects TRBV20-1 to TRBJ2-5, with 10 bases aligning to TRBD1. This CDR3 has 15 amino acids. Germline V gene sequence: CDR1 DFQATT, CDR2 SNEGSKA (reference sequence). The J segment lost 0 bases and the V segment lost 5 bases, leaving 6 bases of the junction unmatched. The CDR3 protein is CSAPRTGGNQETQYF. Written as DNA, the CDR3 is TGCAGTGCTCCCAGGACAGGGGGGAACCAAGAGACCCAGTACTTC.

V gene TRBV20-1 combines with J gene TRBJ2-2; TRBD1 is a possible D gene (7 bases). There are 19 residues in the CDR3. The germline V gene has CDR1 DFQATT and CDR2 SNEGSKA (reference sequence). V was clipped by 5 bases and J by 0 bases, with 25 bases between them. The CDR3 bases are TGCAGTGCTCCGGACAGGAGGGTCGGTGCACTATCGAACACCGGGGAGCTGTTTTTT. Residues: CSAPDRRVGALSNTGELFF.